The clone carrying this TCR beta chain was found many times. Its specificity is not known. CDR3 length: 18 residues. The data are from a study of T-cell reconstitution after alpha-beta-depleted transplantation in children. Study-level points and caveats: Several hundred rapidly expanded clones from non-depleted graft cells reportedly supplied alpha-beta T cells about two months post-transplant. The high TCRbeta diversity at day 60 in some patients came from surviving recipient T cells and thymic progenitors. It was newly produced T cells that mostly accounted for T-cell counts and diversity one year after transplant.

The TCRbeta library was prepared with unique molecular identifiers. One entry per CDR3 protein, called by TCRdb with MiXCR from the PCR reads. The sample records 140,000 to 150,000 distinct CDR3 sequences, about 9% being singletons. The sequence derives from a female patient between 2 and 15 years old who had a stem cell transplant for congenital amegakaryocytic thrombocytopenia, so the T cells may come from the graft donor. The specimen was PBMCs, mostly from graft donor cells, collected 180 days after TCRalphabeta/CD19-depleted stem cell transplant. The V and J genes are TRBV21-1 and TRBJ2-2; the table's D call TRBD1 went unverified against the DNA. TRBV21-1 is reported as a pseudogene. The CDR3 DNA follows: TGTGCCAGCAGCAAAGCCGTCCCGGACAGGGCAAACACCGGGGAGCTGTTTTTT. Residues: CASSKAVPDRANTGELFF.